This TCR beta chain was retrieved from a study of shared clonotypes between healthy human individuals. Study background: The cohort comprised a couple of women and a few men. Their ages spanned 18 to 49 years. General study results and limits: Expectations were that clonotype sharing among donors would be affected by sequencing depth.

The V end was cut by 2 bases, the J end by 2 bases, with 13 bases between. Germline lookup yields CDR1 GTSNPN and CDR2 SVGIG (reference sequence). CDR3 size: 14 residues. Profiling relied on immunoSEQ multiplex PCR, and the TCRdb table lists in-frame clones only, not all of them. This sample has 2 million to 2.5 million clones, with around 90% found just once. To note about this clone: Its antigen is not identified.

The chain is built from TRBV30 and TRBJ2-7, with TRBD2 as a possible D gene (6 bases). The source is a man aged 18 to 29 in good health. Some clones in this sample may be carry-over from other donors' samples. The specimen was naive CD4+ T cells from PBMCs. Indicated subset: CD45RA+ positively selected. This chain's CDR3 is CAWSRLASTYEQYF. In DNA, the CDR3 is TGTGCCTGGAGTCGGCTAGCGTCGACCTACGAGCAGTACTTC.